This is a list of T cell receptor beta chains from one sample in a study of CD4+ T cells in melanoma. Sequencing used immunoSEQ multiplex PCR; TCRdb keeps in-frame clones, though not all of them. The profile shows approximately 14,000 clones, around 70% of them singletons. The sequenced sample consisted of cells from a culture (not recorded whether cultured in vitro). The receptor source for this set is a human donor with melanoma. Each CDR3 is given with its conserved first and last residue.

v_gene: TRBV11-2
CDR3aa: CASSLEFYGYTF

v_gene: TRBV11-2
CDR3aa: CASSQNRGPNQPQHF

v_gene: TRBV27
CDR3aa: CASRSLTGGHYGYTF

v_gene: TRBV20-1
CDR3aa: CSARYRREAFF

v_gene: TRBV27
CDR3aa: CASSFPKGGGEQFF

v_gene: TRBV20-1
CDR3aa: CSARLGQRIYF

v_gene: TRBV1
CDR3aa: CTSSSDRPQHF

v_gene: TRBV6-5
CDR3aa: CASSYQGDYEQYF

v_gene: TRBV2
CDR3aa: CASSESGYGAGRYYGYTF

v_gene: TRBV10-2
CDR3aa: CASSESDGNQPQHF

v_gene: TRBV7-6
CDR3aa: CASSHRLAGGTDTQYF

v_gene: TRBV6-5
CDR3aa: CASSSAANYGYTF

v_gene: TRBV20-1
CDR3aa: CSASRVTEAFF

v_gene: TRBV2
CDR3aa: CASSGVQGRNVLGEQYF

v_gene: TRBV2
CDR3aa: CASSRTPPLHF

v_gene: TRBV6-1
CDR3aa: CASSGVGTVRNNEQFF

v_gene: TRBV30
CDR3aa: CAWSGRSRSSYGYTF

v_gene: TRBV6-5
CDR3aa: CASRAGGSGANVLTF

v_gene: TRBV11-3
CDR3aa: CASSLGDGAHPLHF

v_gene: TRBV5-6
CDR3aa: CASSGQTGGTDTQYF

v_gene: TRBV11-2
CDR3aa: CASSRVQVNYGYTF

v_gene: TRBV30
CDR3aa: CAWSVDRRHNEQFF

v_gene: TRBV18
CDR3aa: CASSPPVSQETQYF

v_gene: TRBV6-1
CDR3aa: CASAVANYGYTF

v_gene: TRBV13
CDR3aa: CASSGIYALGGGRSDTQYF

v_gene: TRBV7-9
CDR3aa: CASSTDRDNQPQHF

v_gene: TRBV7-2
CDR3aa: CASSSTPRSGLPLHF

v_gene: TRBV30
CDR3aa: CAWSVFRDNSPLHF

v_gene: TRBV9
CDR3aa: CASSIHRQGRGRSYNEQFF

v_gene: TRBV4-1
CDR3aa: CASSLGNSPLHF

v_gene: TRBV19
CDR3aa: CASNNPQGAGETQYF

v_gene: TRBV19
CDR3aa: CASSRGTYNSPLHF

v_gene: TRBV6-5
CDR3aa: CASSPSGGHIYEQYF

v_gene: TRBV5-5
CDR3aa: CASSLAQNGYTF

v_gene: TRBV7-3
CDR3aa: CASSLHRGVYGYTF

v_gene: TRBV6-5
CDR3aa: CASSFRGGGEKLFF

v_gene: TRBV4-1
CDR3aa: CASSHRGRETQYF